Shown below are 24 T cell receptor beta chains from a single sample sequenced in a study of spatial heterogeneity in lung cancer. The time point was: sample taken at primary tumor resection. The sequenced material consisted of unsorted whole RNA from tumor, nontumor lung or frozen PBMC. Each CDR3 protein gets one entry after TCRdb re-called the 5' RACE reads with MiXCR. The sample includes around 60,000 distinct CDR3 sequences, 7.5% to 8.5% of them seen just once. The sequences come from PBMCs, collected at surgery. The receptor set was obtained from a female donor with early-stage non-small cell lung cancer.

This clonotype has a count of ten or more. The chain couples TRBV7-2 to TRBJ1-5, with D unclear. This CDR3 spans 13 amino acids. Germline V gene sequence: CDR1 SGHTA, CDR2 FQGNSA. V shed 3 bases and J shed 7 bases, with 10 bases lying between them. This CDR3 is CASSLGGYQPQHF. The CDR3 DNA reads TGTGCCAGCAGCTTGGGAGGGTACCAGCCCCAGCATTTT.

This chain joins TRBV5-1 and TRBJ1-6; unclear D gene. The CDR3 is made up of 14 amino acids. Germline V gene data show CDR1 as SGHRS and CDR2 as YFSETQ. Trimming took off 4 bases at V and 5 bases at J, with 10 bases between the two ends. Here the CDR3 reads CASSRGSDNSPLHF. The CDR3 nucleotides read TGCGCCAGCAGCCGAGGCAGCGATAATTCACCCCTCCACTTT. The full variable domain, with the rest looked up from reference TRBV5-1 and TRBJ1-6, is KAGVTQTPRYLIKTRGQQVTLSCSPISGHRSVSWYQQTPGQGLQFLFEYFSETQRNKGNFPGRFSGRQFSNSRSEMNVSTLELGDSALYLCASSRGSDNSPLHFGNGTRLTVT.

This clonotype was found a few times. The rearrangement uses TRBV7-3 and TRBJ2-3, with 11 bases that match TRBD2. Unmatched junction bases numbered 18, after V lost 2 bases and J lost 2 bases. The germline V gene encodes CDR1 SGHTA and CDR2 FQGTGA. This CDR3 contains 21 residues. CDR3 nucleotides: TGTGCCAGCAGCTTACCCGAGGGTAGCGGGGGGGCCGGGAGACCCACAGATACGCAGTATTTT. Translation: CASSLPEGSGGAGRPTDTQYF.

This clonotype was found many times. The rearrangement uses TRBV10-3 and TRBJ2-1; 8 positions agree with TRBD1. Looked up from germline, CDR1 is ENHRY and CDR2 is SYGVKD. This CDR3 is 16 amino acids long. Trimming cost V 4 bases and J 5 bases; bases outside gene matches: 10. In DNA form, the CDR3 reads TGTGCCATCAGTGGGGCGGACAGGGCCGGGCACAATGAGCAGTTCTTC. Residues: CAISGADRAGHNEQFF.

This clonotype has a count of ten or more. For the CDR3, the DNA is TGTGCCAGCAGCCTGCGAGGGGCGTATAATTCACCCCTCCACTTT. Residues: CASSLRGAYNSPLHF. The genes are TRBV11-2 and TRBJ1-6; tentatively, D is TRBD1 (5 bases). V lost 5 bases and J lost 4, with 12 bases in between. The CDR3 runs 15 residues. CDR1 is SGHAT and CDR2 is FQNNGV in the germline V gene.

This clonotype was seen ten or more times. The chain has TRBV12-3 or TRBV12-4 and TRBJ2-1, with TRBD2 matching 7 bases. V gave up 3 bases and J gave up 5 bases; unmatched junction bases: 4. The CDR3 is made up of 14 amino acids. The CDR3 protein is CASSFTGGHNEQFF. The CDR3 nucleotides read TGTGCCAGCAGTTTTACGGGGGGACACAATGAGCAGTTCTTC.

The sample holds a few counts of this clonotype. An end of the junction differs from the germline gene, which may be a read error. V and J are TRBV20-1 and TRBJ2-7, with 7 bases lining up with TRBD2. Germline CDR1 reads DFQATT; CDR2 reads SNEGSKA (reference sequence). The CDR3 consists of 12 residues. CDR3 amino acids: CSGEGSAYEQYF. Here the CDR3 DNA reads TGTTCTGGGGAGGGGAGCGCCTACGAGCAGTACTTC.

This clonotype was observed many times. This chain uses TRBV6-1 with TRBJ1-5; D possibly corresponds to TRBD1 (6 bases). Germline V gene sequence: CDR1 MNHNS, CDR2 SASEGT. This CDR3 comprises 16 residues. V was shortened by 6 bases and J by 1 base, with 16 bases between the two germline ends. CDR3 region: CASSPLGGQSNQPQHF. The CDR3 nucleotides read TGTGCCAGCAGCCCCTTGGGGGGGCAAAGCAATCAGCCCCAGCATTTT.

This clonotype was counted only a few times. This chain uses TRBV28 with TRBJ2-7; the D gene is possibly TRBD1 (6 bases). The CDR3 contains 15 residues. Deletions cut 2 bases from V and 6 bases from J, with 17 bases between. The germline V gene has CDR1 MDHEN and CDR2 SYDVKM. The CDR3 DNA sequence: TGTGCCAGCAGTTTAACAGGGCTCCCTAGTTCCGAGCAGTACTTC. Translation: CASSLTGLPSSEQYF.

This clonotype came up many times. The CDR3 protein is CASSYSPPHLAGEQYV. DNA for the CDR3: TGTGCCAGCAGTTACTCTCCCCCGCATCTAGCCGGCGAGCAGTACGTC. The rearrangement uses TRBV6-5 and TRBJ2-7; possible D gene TRBD2, 5 bases. The V end lost 0 bases, the J end lost 6 bases, and 18 bases lay between the germline ends. Germline V gene lookup returns CDR1 MNHEY and CDR2 SVGAGI. This CDR3 is built from 16 residues.

The chain links TRBV28 to TRBJ1-1; 7 bases agree with TRBD1. CDR3 size: 14 residues. Germline CDR1 is MDHEN and CDR2 is SYDVKM. Losses at the gene ends were 5 bases for V and 0 bases for J; bases not matched to a gene: 3. The CDR3 sequence: CASSGQDVNTEAFF. The CDR3 region has the DNA TGTGCCAGCAGTGGACAGGACGTGAACACTGAAGCTTTCTTT. The full variable domain, its missing parts supplied by reference TRBV28 and TRBJ1-1, is DVKVTQSSRYLVKRTGEKVFLECVQDMDHENMFWYRQDPGLGLRLIYFSYDVKMKEKGDIPEGYSVSREKKERFSLILESASTNQTSMYLCASSGQDVNTEAFFGQGTRLTVV.

This clonotype was picked up a small number of times. V is TRBV20-1 and J is TRBJ1-2; the D gene is possibly TRBD1 (5 bases). Looked up from germline, CDR1 is DFQATT and CDR2 is SNEGSKA (reference sequence). This CDR3 contains 17 residues. With 3 bases removed from V and 2 bases from J, the gap between germline ends came to 22 bases. CDR3: CSARNQGSLSLNYGYTF. The CDR3 bases are TGCAGTGCTAGGAATCAGGGCTCTCTCTCCCTAAACTATGGCTACACCTTC.

This clonotype was counted at least ten times. V and J are TRBV2 and TRBJ2-1; the D is unclear. Germline V gives CDR1 SNHLY, CDR2 FYNNEI. This CDR3 is built from 15 residues. The germline V and J ends were trimmed by 5 bases and 0 bases, with 11 bases remaining between them. The CDR3 reads CASSPAAISYNEQFF. Written as DNA, the CDR3 is TGTGCCAGCAGTCCGGCTGCGATCTCCTACAATGAGCAGTTCTTC.

V is TRBV6-1 and J is TRBJ2-5; TRBD1 aligns across 10 bases. Germline V lookup: CDR1 MNHNS, CDR2 SASEGT. The CDR3 is 14 residues long. With 7 bases clipped from V and 5 bases from J, the junction kept 7 bases outside the gene matches. The DNA of the CDR3 is TGTGCCAGCACCCCCGGGACAGGGGAGGAGACCCAGTACTTC. This gives the protein CASTPGTGEETQYF.

This rearrangement joins TRBV7-2 to TRBJ1-5, with 7 bases fitting TRBD1. The germline V gene encodes CDR1 SGHTA and CDR2 FQGNSA. The CDR3 is 17 residues long. V was pared by 5 bases and J by 0 bases, with 10 bases of the junction left unmatched. Here the CDR3 DNA reads TGTGCCAGCAGCCCCGGGACAGCATTTTATAGCAATCAGCCCCAGCATTTT. This sequence encodes CASSPGTAFYSNQPQHF.

The chain joins TRBV11-2 to TRBJ1-1; 7 nucleotides agree with TRBD1. The J segment lost 2 bases and the V segment lost 7 bases, leaving 4 bases of the junction unmatched. CDR1 SGHAT and CDR2 FQNNGV come from the germline V gene. There are 13 residues in the CDR3. CDR3 nucleotides: TGTGCCAGCACCCGGACAGGCAACACTGAAGCTTTCTTT. It encodes CASTRTGNTEAFF. Based on the CDR3 plus reference TRBV11-2 and TRBJ1-1, the full variable domain is EAGVAQSPRYKIIEKRQSVAFWCNPISGHATLYWYQQILGQGPKLLIQFQNNGVVDDSQLPKDRFSAERLKGVDSTLKIQPAKLEDSAVYLCASTRTGNTEAFFGQGTRLTVV.

This clonotype was detected a few times. This rearrangement joins TRBV5-4 to TRBJ2-6; perhaps TRBD2 as D (5 bases). V was pared by 5 bases and J by 4 bases, with 13 bases between. Looked up from germline, CDR1 is SGHNT and CDR2 is YYREEE (reference sequence). The CDR3 contains 15 residues. This chain's CDR3 is CASRPPPGGANVLTF. The CDR3 DNA reads TGTGCCAGCAGACCCCCTCCGGGGGGGGCCAACGTCCTGACTTTC. The complete variable domain, with remaining parts taken from reference TRBV5-4 and TRBJ2-6, reads ETGVTQSPTHLIKTRGQQVTLRCSSQSGHNTVSWYQQALGQGPQFIFQYYREEENGRGNFPPRFSGLQFPNYSSELNVNALELDDSALYLCASRPPPGGANVLTFGAGSRLTVL.

This clonotype was counted only a few times. The chain couples TRBV2 to TRBJ1-1, with 8 bases identical to TRBD1. This CDR3 is built from 15 residues. Unmatched junction bases numbered 12, after V lost 7 bases and J lost 5 bases. Germline CDR1 and CDR2: SNHLY and FYNNEI. CDR3 region: CASIPLQGAGTEAFF. The CDR3 DNA sequence: TGTGCCAGCATCCCGCTGCAGGGGGCGGGAACTGAAGCTTTCTTT.

The genes are TRBV12-3 or TRBV12-4 and TRBJ2-1, with D perhaps being TRBD1 or TRBD2 (6 bases each). V lost 5 bases, J lost 0 bases, and 17 bases lay in between. This CDR3 region has 17 residues. CDR3 nucleotides: TGTGCCAGCAGTACAGGGACTCGCCCTCGCTCCTACAATGAGCAGTTCTTC. This translates into CASSTGTRPRSYNEQFF.

This clonotype has only a few counts. The genes are TRBV4-2 and TRBJ1-1; D remains unclear. CDR1 is LGHNA and CDR2 is YNFKEQ in the germline V gene. CDR3 length: 15 residues. The ends were cut back, 0 bases at V and 2 bases at J, with 10 bases in the middle. The CDR3: CASSQDPDPNTEAFF. CDR3 DNA sequence: TGTGCCAGCAGCCAAGACCCGGACCCTAACACTGAAGCTTTCTTT.

This sequence joins TRBV7-8 and TRBJ2-2, with a possible D match to TRBD1 (6 bases). Germline assignment: CDR1 SGHVS and CDR2 FQNEAQ. The CDR3 is made up of 17 amino acids. The V end lost 2 bases, the J end lost 0 bases, and 13 bases lay between the germline ends. CDR3 sequence reads: CASSLRGGAANTGELFF. CDR3 DNA: TGTGCCAGCAGCTTAAGAGGGGGAGCAGCGAACACCGGGGAGCTGTTTTTT.

This clonotype was counted between two and nine times. The rearrangement joins TRBV7-2 to TRBJ2-1, with D tentatively TRBD2 (5 bases). V was trimmed by 1 base and J by 0 bases, leaving 10 bases between them. CDR1 is SGHTA and CDR2 is FQGNSA in the germline V gene. This CDR3 region has 16 residues. As DNA, the CDR3 is TGTGCCAGCAGCTTAGTATACGGGGTCTCCTACAATGAGCAGTTCTTC. This translates into CASSLVYGVSYNEQFF.

This chain connects TRBV27 to TRBJ2-7; 10 nucleotides agree with TRBD1. V lost 5 bases to trimming and J lost 5 bases; unmatched junction nucleotides: 9. This CDR3 has 15 residues. Germline assignment: CDR1 MNHEY and CDR2 SMNVEV (reference sequence). The CDR3 here is CASSVRRDRGHEQYF. CDR3 DNA sequence: TGTGCCAGCAGTGTACGCCGGGACAGGGGCCACGAGCAGTACTTC.

This clonotype was observed a few times. The chain employs TRBV3-1 and TRBJ2-5, with D tentatively TRBD2 (5 bases). CDR3 length: 14 amino acids. V shed 2 bases and J shed 1 base, with 8 bases lying between them. The V gene's germline CDR1 is LGHDT and CDR2 YNNKEL (reference sequence). The CDR3 sequence is CASSQQAVQETQYF. The CDR3 coding sequence is TGTGCCAGCAGCCAACAAGCGGTCCAAGAGACCCAGTACTTC.